A single sample is the source of the 14 T cell receptor beta chains below, sequenced in a study of CD4 T cell repertoires in COVID-19. Repertoires were generated with immunoSEQ multiplex PCR, while TCRdb's copy carries only in-frame clones and drops some. Of about 75,000 clones in the sample, under 90% were seen once. Sample: CD4+ T cells from peripheral blood, taken after recovery from COVID-19. These receptors were collected from a human donor who had COVID-19.

This clone was seen a few times. J is TRBJ1-1 and V is TRBV10-3; 9 bases line up with TRBD1. The CDR3 is 14 amino acids. The junction had 1 base not matched to a gene; V was cut back by 4 bases and J by 1 base. Germline V lookup: CDR1 ENHRY, CDR2 SYGVKD. CDR3 in amino acids: CAISGGQGNTEAFF. The CDR3, as DNA: TGTGCCATCAGTGGGGGACAGGGGAACACTGAAGCTTTCTTT.

The J gene is TRBJ1-1, the V gene TRBV11-3; no firm D call. Germline CDR1 SGHNT, CDR2 YENEEA. The CDR3 has 13 residues. Trimming left V 5 bases short and J 2 bases short, with 9 bases between. The CDR3 bases are TGTGCCAGCAGCCTGGACGGTAACACTGAAGCTTTCTTT. Protein: CASSLDGNTEAFF.

CDR3 nucleotides: TGTGCCAGCAGTTACTCAGGCAGGGGTGACACTGAAGCTTTCTTT. It encodes CASSYSGRGDTEAFF. The chain recombines TRBV6-5 with TRBJ1-1; maybe TRBD1 (6 bases). The germline gives CDR1 MNHEY, CDR2 SVGAGI. The CDR3 is 15 residues long. The V and J ends lost 0 bases and 3 bases respectively, with 11 bases between them.

In its sample, this clone was seen a few times. The chain couples TRBV18 to TRBJ1-3, with D unclear. The CDR3 contains 15 residues. V lost 2 bases and J 0 bases, leaving 8 bases between the germline ends. Per the germline V gene, CDR1 is KGHSH and CDR2 is LQKENI. The CDR3 is CASSPEALSGNTIYF. The CDR3 DNA reads as TGTGCCAGCTCACCAGAAGCGCTCTCTGGAAACACCATATATTTT.

This chain connects TRBV19 to TRBJ1-5, with a weak D call TRBD1 (5 bases). Trimming removed 5 bases from V and 4 bases from J, with 15 bases in between. The CDR3 runs 15 residues. Germline V gene lookup returns CDR1 LNHDA and CDR2 SQIVND (reference sequence). CDR3 in DNA: TGTGCCAGTAGTCCCTCGGGGGTCCCTAATCAGCCCCAGCATTTT. This gives the protein CASSPSGVPNQPQHF. Based on the CDR3 plus reference TRBV19 and TRBJ1-5, the full variable domain is DGGITQSPKYLFRKEGQNVTLSCEQNLNHDAMYWYRQDPGQGLRLIYYSQIVNDFQKGDIAEGYSVSREKKESFPLTVTSAQKNPTAFYLCASSPSGVPNQPQHFGDGTRLSIL.

This chain joins TRBV2 and TRBJ1-2, with D perhaps matching TRBD1 (5 bases). Trimming removed 6 bases at V and 7 bases at J, with 12 bases between. Germline V gene lookup returns CDR1 SNHLY and CDR2 FYNNEI. The CDR3 loop spans 12 amino acids. This CDR3 reads CASSEGGGGYTF. Written as DNA, the CDR3 is TGTGCCAGCAGCGAGGGTGGGGGTGGCTACACCTTC. Full variable domain (remainder filled in from reference TRBV2 and TRBJ1-2): EPEVTQTPSHQVTQMGQEVILRCVPISNHLYFYWYRQILGQKVEFLVSFYNNEISEKSEIFDDQFSVERPDGSNFTLKIRSTKLEDSAMYFCASSEGGGGYTFGSGTRLTVV.

This chain's CDR3 is CASSIRERLEQYF. The CDR3 nucleotides are TGTGCCAGTAGTATCCGAGAAAGACTCGAGCAGTACTTC. This sequence joins TRBV19 and TRBJ2-7; D not certain. The CDR3 sequence is 13 residues long. From germline, CDR1 is LNHDA and CDR2 SQIVND (reference sequence). The germline V and J ends were trimmed by 3 bases and 6 bases, with 12 bases remaining between them. Looking up the rest from reference TRBV19 and TRBJ2-7 gives the full variable domain: DGGITQSPKYLFRKEGQNVTLSCEQNLNHDAMYWYRQDPGQGLRLIYYSQIVNDFQKGDIAEGYSVSREKKESFPLTVTSAQKNPTAFYLCASSIRERLEQYFGPGTRLTVT.

The chain joins TRBV27 to TRBJ1-1; D is uncertain. This CDR3 has 13 amino acids. Germline V lookup: CDR1 MNHEY, CDR2 SMNVEV (reference sequence). The germline V and J ends were trimmed by 5 bases and 5 bases, with 12 bases remaining between them. The CDR3 here is CASSNAMGTEAFF. In DNA form, the CDR3 reads TGTGCCAGCAGTAACGCGATGGGTACTGAAGCTTTCTTT.

This rearrangement joins TRBV15 to TRBJ2-3; 7 bases fit TRBD1. J was trimmed by 0 bases and V by 3 bases; bases with no gene match: 21. Looked up from germline, CDR1 is LNHNV and CDR2 is YYDKDF (reference sequence). CDR3 length: 21 residues. CDR3 loop: CATSSGSLRTGKSLSTDTQYF. DNA for the CDR3: TGTGCCACCAGCAGTGGGTCTCTAAGGACAGGAAAGAGTCTAAGCACAGATACGCAGTATTTT.

Here the CDR3 DNA reads TGTGCCATTCCGGGACAGGGAGACTCACCCCTCCACTTT. This sequence encodes CAIPGQGDSPLHF. The rearrangement links TRBV6-4 to TRBJ1-6; 9 bases line up with TRBD1. Trimming removed 10 bases from V and 10 bases from J; junction bases left unmatched: 8. Germline V gene sequence: CDR1 MRHNA, CDR2 SNTAGT. The CDR3 length is 13 residues.

The gene calls are TRBV5-4 and TRBJ2-1, with 11 bases lining up with TRBD2. Germline-derived CDR1 and CDR2 are SGHNT and YYREEE (reference sequence). The CDR3 runs 15 residues. V dropped 0 bases and J dropped 8; count of bases not matched to a gene: 4. CDR3 in DNA: TGTGCCAGCAGCTTGGCGACTAGCGGGGACTATGAGCAGTTCTTC. Translation: CASSLATSGDYEQFF.

V is TRBV25-1 and J is TRBJ1-3, with TRBD1 as a possible D gene (5 bases). Germline loops: CDR1 MGHDK, CDR2 SYGVNS. This CDR3 has 16 residues. V was pared by 1 base and J by 2 bases, with 12 bases between. The CDR3 region is CASSELGGGTGNTIYF. The CDR3 region has the DNA TGTGCCAGCAGTGAATTGGGCGGGGGAACTGGAAACACCATATATTTT.

V usage is TRBV11-3 and J usage is TRBJ2-5, with 7 bases aligning to TRBD2. After removal of 10 bases from V and 5 bases from J, the junction contained 4 bases not matched to a gene. The CDR3 is 11 residues long. The V gene's germline CDR1 is SGHNT and CDR2 YENEEA. The CDR3 sequence is CATGRGETQYF. Written as DNA, the CDR3 is TGTGCCACTGGGAGGGGTGAGACCCAGTACTTC.

This CDR3 reads CASSYGRSYNEQFF. The CDR3 DNA reads TGTGCCAGCAGTTACGGGAGAAGCTACAATGAGCAGTTCTTC. The rearrangement uses TRBV27 and TRBJ2-1, with TRBD2 as a possible D gene (6 bases). The CDR3 is 14 residues long. V was cut by 4 bases and J by 3 bases, with 10 bases left in between. The germline gives CDR1 MNHEY, CDR2 SMNVEV (reference sequence).